The 32 T cell receptor beta chains given below trace back to one sample, sequenced in a study of control samples from healthy donors and cancer patients. Generated by immunoSEQ multiplex PCR, the TCRdb table keeps only in-frame clones and is missing some. Of about 190,000 clones listed, around 93% were seen once; the top ten hold 1.5% to 2%. The sample taken for sequencing was blood. The source is a man aged 25-45 years in good health.

The gene calls are TRBV5-6 and TRBJ1-3, with D hard to call. CDR3 length: 15 amino acids. V dropped 0 bases and J dropped 4 bases, with 11 bases sitting between them. From germline, CDR1 is SGHDT and CDR2 YYEEEE. CDR3 sequence: CASSLGDWVGNTIYF. In nucleotides, the CDR3 is TGTGCCAGCAGCTTGGGCGATTGGGTCGGAAACACCATATATTTT.

The V call is TRBV29-1, the J call TRBJ1-1; D gene uncertain. CDR1 and CDR2 from the germline V gene are SQVTM and ANQGSEA. V gave up 2 bases and J gave up 5 bases, with 6 bases separating them. CDR3 size: 11 residues. CDR3 DNA: TGCAGCGTTGAACTCCCAACTGAAGCTTTCTTT. It translates to CSVELPTEAFF.

This clone was seen only once. The genes are TRBV6-5 and TRBJ2-6; D unclear. The CDR3 length is 15 residues. V lost 9 bases to trimming and J lost 1 base, with 13 bases between them. Per the germline V gene, CDR1 is MNHEY and CDR2 is SVGAGI. CDR3 amino acids: CASLSKGSGANVLTF. The CDR3 nucleotides are TGTGCCAGTCTTAGTAAGGGTTCTGGGGCCAACGTCCTGACTTTC.

CDR3 protein: CASSLGRSIGNTIYF. CDR3 DNA sequence: TGTGCCAGCAGCTTAGGTCGGAGCATCGGAAACACCATATATTTT. The chain has TRBV11-2 and TRBJ1-3; D remains unclear. From germline, CDR1 is SGHAT and CDR2 FQNNGV. This CDR3 has 15 residues. V was shortened by 1 base and J by 4 bases, with 11 bases between the two germline ends.

The chain carries TRBV2 and TRBJ1-4, with 9 bases fitting TRBD1. Germline V gene sequence: CDR1 SNHLY, CDR2 FYNNEI. The CDR3 totals 14 residues. Trimming removed 7 bases from V and 7 bases from J; junction bases left unmatched: 7. The CDR3 is CASTTRQGGEKLFF. The DNA of the CDR3 is TGTGCCAGCACTACCAGACAGGGGGGTGAAAAACTGTTTTTT.

The chain uses TRBV5-1 and TRBJ2-7; 7 bases agree with TRBD1. V was clipped by 5 bases and J by 3 bases; unmatched bases: 8. The CDR3 has 14 residues. The germline V gene encodes CDR1 SGHRS and CDR2 YFSETQ. This CDR3 is CASRETGQIYEQYF. Here the CDR3 DNA reads TGCGCCAGCAGGGAGACGGGACAGATCTACGAGCAGTACTTC. The complete variable domain, with remaining parts taken from reference TRBV5-1 and TRBJ2-7, reads KAGVTQTPRYLIKTRGQQVTLSCSPISGHRSVSWYQQTPGQGLQFLFEYFSETQRNKGNFPGRFSGRQFSNSRSEMNVSTLELGDSALYLCASRETGQIYEQYFGPGTRLTVT.

The V and J genes are TRBV27 and TRBJ2-3; D remains ambiguous. This CDR3 contains 12 residues. Trimming took off 5 bases at V and 5 bases at J, with 8 bases between the two ends. The germline gives CDR1 MNHEY, CDR2 SMNVEV (reference sequence). The CDR3 region is CASSASRDTQYF. The DNA for the CDR3 is TGTGCCAGCAGTGCATCTAGAGATACGCAGTATTTT.

This chain links TRBV6-4 with TRBJ1-6; no definite D call. From germline, CDR1 is MRHNA and CDR2 SNTAGT. V lost 2 bases to trimming and J lost 1 base, with 18 bases between them. The CDR3 covers 19 residues. The DNA for the CDR3 is TGTGCCAGCAGTGACCCCCTGGGGAGCTCTTTGTCCTATAATTCACCCCTCCACTTT. This sequence encodes CASSDPLGSSLSYNSPLHF.

V usage is TRBV11-2 and J usage is TRBJ1-1; no clear D. Germline CDR1 reads SGHAT; CDR2 reads FQNNGV. The CDR3 is made up of 12 amino acids. V lost 7 bases to trimming and J lost 3 bases, with 9 bases between them. The CDR3, as DNA: TGTGCCAGCAACGGGGAGTACACTGAAGCTTTCTTT. Residues: CASNGEYTEAFF. The variable domain in full, completed from reference TRBV11-2 and TRBJ1-1, reads EAGVAQSPRYKIIEKRQSVAFWCNPISGHATLYWYQQILGQGPKLLIQFQNNGVVDDSQLPKDRFSAERLKGVDSTLKIQPAKLEDSAVYLCASNGEYTEAFFGQGTRLTVV.

This sequence joins TRBV27 and TRBJ2-1; TRBD2 matches at 8 bases. Germline assignment: CDR1 MNHEY and CDR2 SMNVEV (reference sequence). V gave up 2 bases and J gave up 4 bases; unmatched junction bases: 1. The CDR3 spans 14 residues. CDR3 residues: CASSLERGYNEQFF. DNA of the CDR3: TGTGCCAGCAGTTTAGAGCGGGGGTACAATGAGCAGTTCTTC.

V gene TRBV7-8 combines with J gene TRBJ1-2; D gene ambiguous. V was trimmed by 1 base and J by 0 bases, leaving 12 bases between them. This CDR3 has 16 amino acids. Germline CDR1 and CDR2: SGHVS and FQNEAQ. CDR3 coding DNA: TGTGCCAGCAGCTTAGTGGGCGGGATTTCTAACTATGGCTACACCTTC. This translates into CASSLVGGISNYGYTF.

J is TRBJ2-3 and V is TRBV9, with 8 nucleotides matching TRBD1. Germline values: CDR1 SGDLS, CDR2 YYNGEE. This CDR3 spans 14 amino acids. J gave up 3 bases and V 3 bases, and 3 bases lay outside the gene matches. The CDR3 sequence: CASSAGQGTDTQYF. The CDR3 nucleotides are TGTGCCAGCAGCGCCGGACAGGGTACAGATACGCAGTATTTT. The variable domain in full, with the rest retrieved from reference TRBV9 and TRBJ2-3, is DSGVTQTPKHLITATGQRVTLRCSPRSGDLSVYWYQQSLDQGLQFLIQYYNGEERAKGNILERFSAQQFPDLHSELNLSSLELGDSALYFCASSAGQGTDTQYFGPGTRLTVL.

This chain connects TRBV11-2 to TRBJ2-1, with a weak D call TRBD1 (5 bases). V lost 3 bases and J lost 8, with 11 bases in between. The CDR3 loop spans 13 amino acids. Germline CDR1 is SGHAT and CDR2 is FQNNGV. The CDR3: CASSFAQGHEQFF. The CDR3 DNA sequence: TGTGCCAGCAGCTTCGCGCAGGGCCATGAGCAGTTCTTC.

As regards this clone: Other DNA sequences from this sample encode an identical CDR3 as well. V gene TRBV6-1 combines with J gene TRBJ1-2, with D possibly being TRBD1 (5 bases). V shed 0 bases and J shed 1 base, with 6 bases lying between them. The CDR3 has 14 amino acids. Germline V gives CDR1 MNHNS, CDR2 SASEGT. CDR3 bases: TGTGCCAGCAGTGAAGCTGGGGGTAACTATGGCTACACCTTC. Translating it yields CASSEAGGNYGYTF.

The gene calls are TRBV2 and TRBJ1-6, with D possibly TRBD1 on 5 matching bases. The germline V and J ends were trimmed by 9 bases and 12 bases, with 18 bases remaining between them. The CDR3 totals 13 residues. Germline values: CDR1 SNHLY, CDR2 FYNNEI. Written as DNA, the CDR3 is TGTGCCAGTCGGACATCACCGGGAGGACCCCTCCACTTT. This codes for CASRTSPGGPLHF.

This rearrangement joins TRBV6-1 to TRBJ1-6; 8 nucleotides align to TRBD1. The CDR3 covers 16 residues. V gave up 4 bases and J gave up 0 bases; unmatched junction bases: 2. Germline V lookup: CDR1 MNHNS, CDR2 SASEGT. The CDR3 spells CASSVTGGSYNSPLHF. DNA of the CDR3: TGTGCCAGCAGTGTAACAGGGGGCTCCTATAATTCACCCCTCCACTTT.

This chain uses TRBV3-1 (or the pseudogene TRBV3-2) with TRBJ2-1; TRBD2 matches at 8 bases. CDR1 and CDR2 (germline): LGHDT, YNNKEL (reference sequence). The CDR3 covers 15 residues. J lost 3 bases, V lost 4 bases, and 5 bases had no gene match. CDR3 residues: CASSLVAGHYNEQFF. The CDR3 DNA is TGTGCCAGCAGCCTTGTAGCGGGGCACTACAATGAGCAGTTCTTC.

The rearrangement joins TRBV5-1 to TRBJ1-4; 8 bases line up with TRBD1. Germline CDR1 reads SGHRS; CDR2 reads YFSETQ. The V segment lost 6 bases and the J segment 8 bases; nucleotides outside the gene matches: 9. The CDR3 is made up of 14 amino acids. The CDR3 sequence: CASTRTGQEEKLFF. The CDR3 DNA reads TGCGCCAGCACTCGGACAGGGCAGGAAGAAAAACTGTTTTTT.

The rearrangement links TRBV6-5 to TRBJ1-5; perhaps TRBD1 as D (6 bases). The V end was cut by 5 bases, the J end by 7 bases, with 12 bases between. This CDR3 has 13 residues. In germline, CDR1 is MNHEY, CDR2 SVGAGI. The CDR3 nucleotides are TGTGCCAGCAGTATACAGGGTAACCAGCCCCAGCATTTT. As protein: CASSIQGNQPQHF.

V gene TRBV4-1 combines with J gene TRBJ1-2, with TRBD1 as a possible D gene (6 bases). The germline V gene encodes CDR1 MGHRA and CDR2 YSYEKL. With 0 bases removed from V and 1 base from J, the gap between germline ends came to 15 bases. The length of the CDR3 is 17 residues. CDR3 coding DNA: TGCGCCAGCAGCCAAGATAGAAGACAGGATCGTAACTATGGCTACACCTTC. The encoded protein is CASSQDRRQDRNYGYTF.

The V gene is TRBV19, the J gene TRBJ1-5; D is unresolved. Germline V gene lookup returns CDR1 LNHDA and CDR2 SQIVND (reference sequence). CDR3 size: 14 residues. Trimming took 1 base from V and 7 from J, leaving 11 bases between them. CDR3 region: CASSIGTVGQPQHF. As DNA, the CDR3 is TGTGCCAGTAGTATAGGTACGGTGGGGCAGCCCCAGCATTTT.

The chain links TRBV19 to TRBJ1-1, with 7 bases that match TRBD1. Trimming cost V 5 bases and J 5 bases; bases outside gene matches: 8. The CDR3 totals 14 residues. Germline V gene lookup returns CDR1 LNHDA and CDR2 SQIVND (reference sequence). Here the CDR3 DNA reads TGTGCCAGTAGTGGGGGACAGTTACATACTGAAGCTTTCTTT. Protein product: CASSGGQLHTEAFF.

The J gene is TRBJ1-1, the V gene TRBV18; D possibly corresponds to TRBD1 (6 bases). CDR3 size: 13 residues. Germline V gene sequence: CDR1 KGHSH, CDR2 LQKENI. V lost 4 bases, J lost 3 bases, and 9 bases lay in between. The CDR3 here is CASSLAGDTEAFF. CDR3 in DNA: TGTGCCAGCTCACTGGCAGGGGACACTGAAGCTTTCTTT.

The CDR3 loop is CASSATDTYYEQYF. CDR3 sequence (DNA): TGTGCCAGCAGCGCCACAGACACTTACTACGAGCAGTACTTC. This chain joins TRBV7-8 and TRBJ2-7; D is unclear. Germline values: CDR1 SGHVS, CDR2 FQNEAQ. V gave up 5 bases and J gave up 3 bases, with 14 bases separating them. The CDR3 is made up of 14 amino acids.

This clone was seen just once. The chain uses TRBV3-1 (or the pseudogene TRBV3-2) and TRBJ2-6, with a possible D match to TRBD1 (5 bases). The CDR3 consists of 16 residues. CDR1 is LGHDT and CDR2 is YNNKEL in the germline V gene (reference sequence). Deletions cut 4 bases from V and 5 bases from J, with 15 bases between. In DNA form, the CDR3 reads TGTGCCAGCAGCCTAAACAGGCTCCGCTGGGCCAACGTCCTGACTTTC. Translated: CASSLNRLRWANVLTF.

This chain links TRBV7-3 with TRBJ2-1; D uncertain. The CDR3 has 15 amino acids. Trimming took 0 bases from V and 2 from J, leaving 8 bases between them. In germline, CDR1 is SGHTA, CDR2 FQGTGA. For the CDR3, the DNA is TGTGCCAGCAGCTTAACAGAAGGCCCCTACAATGAGCAGTTCTTC. Translation: CASSLTEGPYNEQFF.

The chain has TRBV29-1 and TRBJ2-1; tentatively, D is TRBD1 (6 bases). V shed 4 bases and J shed 0 bases, with 7 bases lying between them. The germline CDR1 and CDR2 sequences are SQVTM and ANQGSEA. There are 13 residues in the CDR3. In DNA, the CDR3 is TGCAGCGTTGGGGACAACTCCTACAATGAGCAGTTCTTC. Translated: CSVGDNSYNEQFF.

V usage is TRBV11-2 and J usage is TRBJ1-1; the D is unclear. Trimming cost V 4 bases and J 3 bases, with 3 bases left between them. Per germline, CDR1 SGHAT and CDR2 FQNNGV. This CDR3 spans 11 amino acids. For the CDR3, the DNA is TGTGCCAGCAGCTACCACACTGAAGCTTTCTTT. It specifies CASSYHTEAFF.

For the CDR3, the DNA is TGTGCCTGGAGGTCCCAAGGGGGTTTCACTGAAGCTTTCTTT. It yields the protein CAWRSQGGFTEAFF. The chain has TRBV30 and TRBJ1-1, with D possibly TRBD1 on 6 matching bases. Germline CDR1 GTSNPN, CDR2 SVGIG (reference sequence). The CDR3 totals 14 residues. The V end lost 3 bases, the J end lost 4 bases, and 15 bases lay between the germline ends.

The chain is built from TRBV6-1 and TRBJ2-7, with a possible D match to TRBD1 (5 bases). Trimming left V 2 bases short and J 5 bases short, with 16 bases between. Germline lookup yields CDR1 MNHNS and CDR2 SASEGT. CDR3 size: 15 residues. CDR3 bases: TGTGCCAGCAGTGAACGAGGCAGGGTACTCAACGAGCAGTACTTC. Residues: CASSERGRVLNEQYF.

V gene TRBV20-1 combines with J gene TRBJ2-5, with 13 bases matching TRBD2. The CDR3 contains 17 residues. Germline V gene sequence: CDR1 DFQATT, CDR2 SNEGSKA (reference sequence). Trimming took 3 bases from V and 1 from J; bases not matched to a gene: 8. CDR3 DNA sequence: TGCAGTGCTAGTCCCCTCGGACTAGCGGGGGCCCAAGAGACCCAGTACTTC. This codes for CSASPLGLAGAQETQYF.

The V gene is TRBV11-2, the J gene TRBJ2-7; a weak D match, TRBD2 (6 bases). The germline V gene has CDR1 SGHAT and CDR2 FQNNGV. V was clipped by 5 bases and J by 3 bases, with 17 bases between them. The CDR3 spans 15 residues. CDR3 nucleotide sequence: TGTGCCAGCAGCCTCGGGGGACCCCGCGTCTACGAGCAGTACTTC. Amino acids: CASSLGGPRVYEQYF.